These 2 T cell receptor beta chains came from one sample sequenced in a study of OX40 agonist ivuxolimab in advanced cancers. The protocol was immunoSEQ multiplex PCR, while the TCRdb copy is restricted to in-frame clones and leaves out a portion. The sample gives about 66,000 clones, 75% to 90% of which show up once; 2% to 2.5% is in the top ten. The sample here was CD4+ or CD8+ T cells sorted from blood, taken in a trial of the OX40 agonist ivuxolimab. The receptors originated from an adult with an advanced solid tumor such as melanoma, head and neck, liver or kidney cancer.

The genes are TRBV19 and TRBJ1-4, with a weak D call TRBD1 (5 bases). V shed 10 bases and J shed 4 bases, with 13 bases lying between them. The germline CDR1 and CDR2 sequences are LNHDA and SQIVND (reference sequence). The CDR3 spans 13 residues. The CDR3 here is CATTGQLNEKLFF. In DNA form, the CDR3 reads TGTGCCACTACCGGACAACTTAATGAAAAACTGTTTTTT. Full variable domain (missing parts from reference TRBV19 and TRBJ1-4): DGGITQSPKYLFRKEGQNVTLSCEQNLNHDAMYWYRQDPGQGLRLIYYSQIVNDFQKGDIAEGYSVSREKKESFPLTVTSAQKNPTAFYLCATTGQLNEKLFFGSGTQLSVL.

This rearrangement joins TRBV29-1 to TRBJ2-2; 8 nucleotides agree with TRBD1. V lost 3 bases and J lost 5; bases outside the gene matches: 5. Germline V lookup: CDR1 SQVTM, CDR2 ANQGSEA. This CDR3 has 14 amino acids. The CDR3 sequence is CSVDQGARTGELFF. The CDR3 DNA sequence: TGCAGCGTTGACCAGGGGGCGAGAACCGGGGAGCTGTTTTTT.